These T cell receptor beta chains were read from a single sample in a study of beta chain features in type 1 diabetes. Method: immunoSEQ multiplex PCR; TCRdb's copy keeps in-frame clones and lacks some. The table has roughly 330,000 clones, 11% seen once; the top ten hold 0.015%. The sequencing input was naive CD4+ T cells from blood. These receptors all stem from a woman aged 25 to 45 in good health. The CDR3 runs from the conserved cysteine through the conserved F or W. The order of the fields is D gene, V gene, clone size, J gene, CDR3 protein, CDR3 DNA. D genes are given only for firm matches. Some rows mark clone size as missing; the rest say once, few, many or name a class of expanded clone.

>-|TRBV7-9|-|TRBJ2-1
CASSLAGPGTHNEQFF
TGTGCCAGCAGCTTAGCCGGCCCAGGTACACACAATGAGCAGTTCTTC
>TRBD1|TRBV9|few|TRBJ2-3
CASSPGTVGGTDTQYF
TGTGCCAGCAGCCCAGGGACAGTCGGCGGGACAGATACGCAGTATTTT
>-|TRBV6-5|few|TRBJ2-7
CASSYSADGSSYEQYF
TGTGCCAGCAGTTACTCTGCCGACGGGAGCTCCTACGAGCAGTACTTC
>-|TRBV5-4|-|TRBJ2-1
CASSLSPGSYNEQFF
TGTGCCAGCAGCCTTAGCCCCGGCTCCTACAATGAGCAGTTCTTC
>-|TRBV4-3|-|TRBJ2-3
CASSQDSKIGSDTQYF
TGCGCCAGCAGCCAAGATTCAAAGATTGGTAGCGATACGCAGTATTTT
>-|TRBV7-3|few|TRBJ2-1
CASSLTDRGRQFF
TGTGCCAGCAGCTTAACAGACCGAGGGAGGCAGTTCTTC
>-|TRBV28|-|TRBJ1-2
CASTSNGGGGSYGYTF
TGTGCCAGCACCTCTAATGGGGGGGGCGGAAGCTATGGCTACACCTTC
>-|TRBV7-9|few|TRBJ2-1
CASSPPARDTSYNEQFF
TGTGCCAGCAGCCCGCCCGCGAGGGACACGAGCTACAATGAGCAGTTCTTC
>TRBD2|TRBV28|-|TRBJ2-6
CASSRDYSGANVLTF
TGTGCCAGCAGCCGGGACTACTCTGGGGCCAACGTCCTGACTTTC
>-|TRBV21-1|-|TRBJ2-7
CASTRDRAYEQYF
TGTGCCAGCACCCGGGACAGAGCCTACGAGCAGTACTTC
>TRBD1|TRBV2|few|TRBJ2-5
CASRRGQGETQYF
TGTGCCAGCAGACGCGGACAGGGAGAGACCCAGTACTTC
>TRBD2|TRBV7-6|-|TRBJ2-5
CASSSRPKLAGQETQYF
TGTGCCAGCAGCTCCCGTCCTAAACTAGCGGGGCAAGAGACCCAGTACTTC
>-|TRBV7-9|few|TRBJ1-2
CASSPTGSFYGYTF
TGTGCCAGCAGCCCGACCGGGTCCTTCTATGGCTACACCTTC
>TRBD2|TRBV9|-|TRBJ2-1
CASSEGTSGFLSSYNEQFF
TGTGCCAGCAGCGAGGGGACTAGCGGGTTCTTGAGCTCCTACAATGAGCAGTTCTTC
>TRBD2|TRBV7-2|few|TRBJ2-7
CASSLGTSGSSEQYF
TGTGCCAGCAGCTTAGGGACTAGCGGGAGTAGCGAGCAGTACTTC
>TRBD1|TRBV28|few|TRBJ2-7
CASGTGLREQYF
TGTGCCAGCGGGACAGGGCTACGCGAGCAGTACTTC
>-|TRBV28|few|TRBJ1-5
CASTRSHQPQHF
TGTGCCAGCACCCGTAGTCATCAGCCCCAGCATTTT
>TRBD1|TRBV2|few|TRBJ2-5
CASNYRGRETQYF
TGTGCCAGCAACTACAGGGGGAGGGAGACCCAGTACTTC
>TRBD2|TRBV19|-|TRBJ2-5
CASSHPGLVAETQYF
TGTGCCAGTAGCCATCCGGGACTAGTTGCGGAGACCCAGTACTTC
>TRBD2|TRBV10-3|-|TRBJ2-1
CAISGTGTSGRAGNEQFF
TGTGCCATCAGCGGAACCGGGACTAGCGGGAGGGCCGGCAATGAGCAGTTCTTC
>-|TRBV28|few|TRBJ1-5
CASGRDTDQPQHF
TGTGCCAGCGGTAGGGACACCGATCAGCCCCAGCATTTT
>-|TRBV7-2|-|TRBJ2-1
CASRLRGSYNEQFF
TGTGCCAGCAGACTCCGAGGCTCCTACAATGAGCAGTTCTTC
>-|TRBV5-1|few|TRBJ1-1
CASSGMGGTEAFF
TGCGCCAGCAGCGGGATGGGGGGCACTGAAGCTTTCTTT
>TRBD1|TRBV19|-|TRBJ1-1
CASSITGEIEAFF
TGTGCCAGTAGCATTACAGGGGAGATTGAAGCTTTCTTT
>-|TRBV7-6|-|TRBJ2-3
CASSPGPVVAPDTQYF
TGTGCCAGCAGCCCCGGCCCGGTGGTAGCTCCGGATACGCAGTATTTT
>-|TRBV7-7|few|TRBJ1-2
CASSLDVNGQIHYGYTF
TGTGCTAGCAGCTTAGACGTTAACGGACAGATTCACTATGGCTACACCTTC
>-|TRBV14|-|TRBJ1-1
CASSQVAGSEAFF
TGTGCCAGCAGCCAAGTCGCAGGGTCCGAAGCTTTCTTT
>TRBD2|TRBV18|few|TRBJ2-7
CASSPLKASGTPEQYF
TGTGCCAGCTCACCACTAAAGGCTAGCGGGACCCCCGAGCAGTACTTC
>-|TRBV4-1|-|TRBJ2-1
CASSPSRTELRFF
TGCGCCAGCAGCCCGAGTAGGACAGAGCTCAGGTTCTTC
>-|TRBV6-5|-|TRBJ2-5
CASSRTIQETQYF
TGTGCCAGCAGCCGGACTATACAAGAGACCCAGTACTTC
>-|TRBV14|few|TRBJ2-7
CASSQGIHGLPSYEQYF
TGTGCCAGCAGCCAAGGAATTCACGGTTTACCCTCCTACGAGCAGTACTTC
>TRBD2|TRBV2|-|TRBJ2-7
CASSEALAGTYEQYF
TGTGCCAGCAGTGAAGCGTTAGCGGGCACCTACGAGCAGTACTTC
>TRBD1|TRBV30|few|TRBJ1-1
CASRDREEAFF
TGTGCCTCCCGGGACAGGGAAGAAGCTTTCTTT
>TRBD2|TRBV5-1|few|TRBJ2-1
CASSPTTLVTGTSGRGEQFF
TGCGCCAGCAGCCCTACTACTCTTGTGACCGGGACTAGCGGGAGGGGTGAGCAGTTCTTC